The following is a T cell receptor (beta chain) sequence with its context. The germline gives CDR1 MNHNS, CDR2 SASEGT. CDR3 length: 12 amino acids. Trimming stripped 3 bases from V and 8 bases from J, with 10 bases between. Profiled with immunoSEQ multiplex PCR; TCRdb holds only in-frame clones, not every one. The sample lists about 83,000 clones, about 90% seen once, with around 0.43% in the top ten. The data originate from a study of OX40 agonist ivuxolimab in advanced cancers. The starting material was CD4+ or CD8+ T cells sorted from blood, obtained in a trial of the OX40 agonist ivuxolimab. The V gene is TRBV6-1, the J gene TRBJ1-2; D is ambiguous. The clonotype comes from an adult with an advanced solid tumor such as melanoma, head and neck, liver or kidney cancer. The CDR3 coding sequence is TGTGCCAGCAGTGATTTGACACGAGGCTACACCTTC. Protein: CASSDLTRGYTF.